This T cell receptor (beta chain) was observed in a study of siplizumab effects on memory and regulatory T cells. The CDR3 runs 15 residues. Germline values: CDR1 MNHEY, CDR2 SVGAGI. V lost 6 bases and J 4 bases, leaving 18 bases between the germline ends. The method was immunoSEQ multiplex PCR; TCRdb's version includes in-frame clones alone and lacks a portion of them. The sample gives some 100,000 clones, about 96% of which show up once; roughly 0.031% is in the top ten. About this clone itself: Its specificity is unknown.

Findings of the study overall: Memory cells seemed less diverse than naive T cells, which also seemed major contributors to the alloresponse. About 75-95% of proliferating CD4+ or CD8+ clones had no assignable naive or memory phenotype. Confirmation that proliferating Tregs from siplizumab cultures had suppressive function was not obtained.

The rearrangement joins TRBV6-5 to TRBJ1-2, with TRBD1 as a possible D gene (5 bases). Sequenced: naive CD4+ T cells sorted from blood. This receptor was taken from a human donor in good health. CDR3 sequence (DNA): TGTGCCAGCAGCCCTGATAGGGGCGCAGGCTATGGCTACACCTTC. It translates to CASSPDRGAGYGYTF.